A selection of T cell receptor beta chains follows, all from one sample in a study of blood T cell repertoires in COVID-19. Profiling relied on immunoSEQ multiplex PCR, and the TCRdb table lists in-frame clones only, not all of them. This table has 180,000 or so clones, 80% to 90% appearing once. The sequenced sample was peripheral blood. The receptors here all came from a woman aged 70-85 years with COVID-19, enrolled during active disease. The CDR3 runs from the conserved cysteine through the conserved F or W. D genes are given only for firm matches. Expanded clones get a size class; other rows say once, few or many, or leave the size out.

V: TRBV18
J: TRBJ1-5
size: -
D: -
CDR3: CASSPHRDQPQHF
DNA: TGTGCCAGCTCACCTCACCGGGATCAGCCCCAGCATTTT

V: TRBV10-3
J: TRBJ1-2
size: -
D: -
CDR3: CAISERQDYGYTF
DNA: TGTGCCATCAGTGAAAGACAGGACTATGGCTACACCTTC

V: TRBV28
J: TRBJ1-5
size: -
D: TRBD1
CDR3: CASSPRDRGLNQPQHF
DNA: TGTGCCAGCAGCCCCCGGGACAGGGGACTAAATCAGCCCCAGCATTTT

V: TRBV7-2
J: TRBJ1-1
size: -
D: -
CDR3: CASSPQTGVSEAFF
DNA: TGTGCCAGCAGCCCCCAAACCGGGGTGAGTGAAGCTTTCTTT

V: TRBV5-5
J: TRBJ2-7
size: -
D: -
CDR3: CASSAREAYEQYF
DNA: TGTGCCAGCAGCGCAAGAGAGGCCTACGAGCAGTACTTC

V: TRBV28
J: TRBJ1-2
size: -
D: TRBD1
CDR3: CASSFSQGAWYGYTF
DNA: TGTGCCAGCAGTTTTTCACAGGGGGCTTGGTATGGCTACACCTTC

V: TRBV3-1/TRBV3-2
J: TRBJ1-1
size: -
D: TRBD1
CDR3: CASSQGTAMNTEAFF
DNA: TGTGCCAGCAGCCAGGGGACAGCGATGAACACTGAAGCTTTCTTT

V: TRBV28
J: TRBJ1-5
size: -
D: -
CDR3: CASRPHHGEGSNQPQHF
DNA: TGTGCCAGCAGGCCGCACCACGGGGAGGGAAGCAATCAGCCCCAGCATTTT

V: TRBV6-2/TRBV6-3
J: TRBJ2-7
size: -
D: TRBD1
CDR3: CASSYFGQGSLQYF
DNA: TGTGCCAGCAGTTACTTTGGACAGGGAAGTTTGCAGTACTTC

V: TRBV29-1
J: TRBJ2-1
size: -
D: TRBD2
CDR3: CSVEASGLARYNEQFF
DNA: TGCAGCGTTGAAGCGTCCGGACTAGCTCGTTACAATGAGCAGTTCTTC

V: TRBV9
J: TRBJ1-1
size: -
D: -
CDR3: CASSVLREYTEAFF
DNA: TGTGCCAGCAGCGTTTTGAGGGAGTACACTGAAGCTTTCTTT

V: TRBV20-1
J: TRBJ1-5
size: -
D: -
CDR3: CSASKEGGYQPQHF
DNA: TGCAGTGCTAGTAAGGAAGGAGGATATCAGCCCCAGCATTTT

V: TRBV30
J: TRBJ2-1
size: -
D: -
CDR3: CAWSGTGSSDEQFF
DNA: TGTGCCTGGAGCGGTACAGGGTCGTCCGATGAGCAGTTCTTC

V: TRBV9
J: TRBJ2-1
size: -
D: TRBD2
CDR3: CASSSSGVSYNEQFF
DNA: TGTGCCAGCAGCTCGAGCGGGGTCTCCTACAATGAGCAGTTCTTC

V: TRBV12-5
J: TRBJ2-3
size: -
D: TRBD1
CDR3: CASGLVVTGAGTDTQYF
DNA: TGTGCTAGTGGTTTGGTCGTCACAGGGGCCGGCACAGATACGCAGTATTTT

V: TRBV24-1
J: TRBJ2-3
size: -
D: TRBD2
CDR3: CATSALRRRGETTDTQYF
DNA: TGTGCCACCAGTGCCCTGAGGCGGCGGGGGGAAACCACAGATACGCAGTATTTT

V: TRBV28
J: TRBJ2-7
size: once
D: -
CDR3: CASSFLKLAFLDEQYF
DNA: TGTGCCAGCAGTTTCCTCAAACTAGCTTTTCTTGACGAGCAGTACTTC

V: TRBV19
J: TRBJ1-6
size: -
D: -
CDR3: CASMKGNNSPLHF
DNA: TGTGCCAGTATGAAGGGGAATAATTCACCCCTCCACTTT

V: TRBV6-5
J: TRBJ1-5
size: -
D: -
CDR3: CASSPGGLKDQPQHF
DNA: TGTGCCAGCAGCCCCGGGGGTCTAAAGGATCAGCCCCAGCATTTT

V: TRBV19
J: TRBJ1-3
size: -
D: TRBD1
CDR3: CASSTPGQGVGNTIYF
DNA: TGTGCCAGTAGTACCCCCGGACAGGGGGTCGGAAACACCATATATTTT

V: TRBV5-1
J: TRBJ2-2
size: -
D: TRBD2
CDR3: CASSPASGRATGELFF
DNA: TGCGCCAGCAGCCCTGCTAGCGGGAGAGCCACCGGGGAGCTGTTTTTT

V: TRBV12-5
J: TRBJ1-1
size: -
D: TRBD1
CDR3: CASGPNRGALTEAFF
DNA: TGTGCTAGTGGTCCGAACAGGGGAGCCTTGACTGAAGCTTTCTTT

V: TRBV19
J: TRBJ2-1
size: -
D: -
CDR3: CASSRTGWRNEQFF
DNA: TGTGCCAGTAGTCGTACAGGGTGGAGGAACGAGCAGTTCTTC

V: TRBV28
J: TRBJ1-5
size: -
D: -
CDR3: CASSLFRGLKSNQPQHF
DNA: TGTGCCAGCAGTTTATTCAGGGGATTAAAAAGCAATCAGCCCCAGCATTTT

V: TRBV6-4
J: TRBJ1-6
size: once
D: -
CDR3: CASSVQENNSPLHF
DNA: TGTGCCAGCAGCGTACAGGAGAATAATTCACCCCTCCACTTT

V: TRBV2
J: TRBJ2-3
size: -
D: -
CDR3: CASSSQGLMADTQYF
DNA: TGTGCCAGCAGTTCACAGGGATTAATGGCAGATACGCAGTATTTT

V: TRBV5-1
J: TRBJ2-6
size: once
D: TRBD1
CDR3: CASSLAVRTGGLVGANVLTF
DNA: TGCGCCAGCAGCTTGGCAGTCCGGACAGGGGGCTTGGTTGGGGCCAACGTCCTGACTTTC

V: TRBV5-1
J: TRBJ2-5
size: -
D: TRBD2
CDR3: CASSLELAGQETQYF
DNA: TGCGCCAGCAGCTTGGAACTAGCGGGACAGGAGACCCAGTACTTC

V: TRBV28
J: TRBJ2-5
size: -
D: TRBD2
CDR3: CAGRISGEKTQYF
DNA: TGTGCCGGCAGAATTAGCGGGGAGAAGACCCAGTACTTC

V: TRBV7-9
J: TRBJ2-1
size: -
D: TRBD2
CDR3: CASSPGRFDEQFF
DNA: TGTGCCAGCAGCCCCGGGAGGTTCGATGAGCAGTTCTTC

V: TRBV5-1
J: TRBJ1-3
size: -
D: -
CDR3: CASSLAASISGNTIYF
DNA: TGCGCCAGCAGCTTGGCCGCCAGTATCTCTGGAAACACCATATATTTT

V: TRBV3-1/TRBV3-2
J: TRBJ1-1
size: -
D: -
CDR3: CASSPLTATNTEAFF
DNA: TGTGCCAGCAGCCCTTTGACAGCAACCAACACTGAAGCTTTCTTT

V: TRBV5-4
J: TRBJ1-3
size: -
D: -
CDR3: CASKSPNRNTIYF
DNA: TGTGCCAGCAAATCCCCAAATCGAAACACCATATATTTT

V: TRBV6-5
J: TRBJ2-1
size: -
D: -
CDR3: CASRKAGRPYNEQFF
DNA: TGTGCCAGCAGGAAGGCGGGACGCCCCTACAATGAGCAGTTCTTC

V: TRBV29-1
J: TRBJ1-1
size: -
D: -
CDR3: CSVEAGGNTEAFF
DNA: TGCAGCGTTGAAGCCGGTGGGAACACTGAAGCTTTCTTT

V: TRBV20-1
J: TRBJ1-2
size: -
D: -
CDR3: CSARTVGGYTF
DNA: TGCAGTGCGCGGACAGTGGGGGGCTACACCTTC

V: TRBV5-1
J: TRBJ2-3
size: few
D: TRBD1
CDR3: CASSLRDRLTDTQYF
DNA: TGCGCCAGCAGCTTGAGGGACAGACTCACAGATACGCAGTATTTT